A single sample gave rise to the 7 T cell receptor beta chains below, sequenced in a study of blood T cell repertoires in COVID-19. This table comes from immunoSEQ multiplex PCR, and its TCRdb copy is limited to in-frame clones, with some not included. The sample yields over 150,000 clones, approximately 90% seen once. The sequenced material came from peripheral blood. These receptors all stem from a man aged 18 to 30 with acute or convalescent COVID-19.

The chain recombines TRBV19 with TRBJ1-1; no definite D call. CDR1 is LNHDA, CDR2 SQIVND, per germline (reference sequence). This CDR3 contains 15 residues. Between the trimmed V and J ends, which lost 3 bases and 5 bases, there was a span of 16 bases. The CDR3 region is CASSITEGVGTEAFF. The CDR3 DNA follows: TGTGCCAGTAGTATCACAGAGGGAGTGGGGACTGAAGCTTTCTTT.

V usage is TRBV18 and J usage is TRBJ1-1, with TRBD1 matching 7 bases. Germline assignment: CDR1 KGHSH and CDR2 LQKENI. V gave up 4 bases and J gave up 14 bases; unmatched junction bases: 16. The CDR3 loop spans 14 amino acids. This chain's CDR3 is CASSRMQMGQRRFF. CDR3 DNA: TGTGCCAGCTCACGAATGCAAATGGGACAGCGCCGCTTCTTT.

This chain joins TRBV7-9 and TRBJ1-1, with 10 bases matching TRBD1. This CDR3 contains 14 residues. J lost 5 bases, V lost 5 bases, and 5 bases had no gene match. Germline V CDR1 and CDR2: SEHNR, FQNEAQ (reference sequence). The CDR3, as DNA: TGTGCCAGCAGCCCGACAGGGGGCCATACTGAAGCTTTCTTT. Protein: CASSPTGGHTEAFF. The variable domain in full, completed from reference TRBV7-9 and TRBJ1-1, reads DTGVSQNPRHKITKRGQNVTFRCDPISEHNRLYWYRQTLGQGPEFLTYFQNEAQLEKSRLLSDRFSAERPKGSFSTLEIQRTEQGDSAMYLCASSPTGGHTEAFFGQGTRLTVV.

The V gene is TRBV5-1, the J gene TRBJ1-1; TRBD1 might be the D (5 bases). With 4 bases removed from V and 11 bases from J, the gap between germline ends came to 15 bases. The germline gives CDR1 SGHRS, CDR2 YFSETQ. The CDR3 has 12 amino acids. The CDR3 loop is CASSLRAGQAFF. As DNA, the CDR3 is TGCGCCAGCAGCCTACGCGCAGGGCAGGCTTTCTTT. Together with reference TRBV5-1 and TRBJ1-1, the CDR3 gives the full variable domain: KAGVTQTPRYLIKTRGQQVTLSCSPISGHRSVSWYQQTPGQGLQFLFEYFSETQRNKGNFPGRFSGRQFSNSRSEMNVSTLELGDSALYLCASSLRAGQAFFGQGTRLTVV.

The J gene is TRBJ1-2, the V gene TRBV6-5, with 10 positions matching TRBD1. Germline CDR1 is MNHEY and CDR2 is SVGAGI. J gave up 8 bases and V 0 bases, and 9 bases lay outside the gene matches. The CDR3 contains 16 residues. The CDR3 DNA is TGTGCCAGCAGTTACTCGACGGGGACAGGGGATTGGGGCTACACCTTC. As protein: CASSYSTGTGDWGYTF.

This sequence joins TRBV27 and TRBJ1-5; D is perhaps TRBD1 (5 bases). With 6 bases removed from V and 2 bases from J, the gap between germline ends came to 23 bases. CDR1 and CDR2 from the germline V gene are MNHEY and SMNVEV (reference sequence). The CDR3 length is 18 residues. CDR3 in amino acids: CASSPLDRRYDGNQPQHF. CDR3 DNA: TGTGCCAGCAGCCCCTTAGACAGAAGGTACGACGGCAATCAGCCCCAGCATTTT.

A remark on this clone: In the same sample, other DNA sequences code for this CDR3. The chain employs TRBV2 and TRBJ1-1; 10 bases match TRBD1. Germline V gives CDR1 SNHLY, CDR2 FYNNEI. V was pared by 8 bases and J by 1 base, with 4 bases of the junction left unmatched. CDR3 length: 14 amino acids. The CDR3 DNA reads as TGTGCCAGCTCTCGGACAGGGGGGAACACTGAAGCTTTCTTT. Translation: CASSRTGGNTEAFF.